This T cell receptor beta chain came from a study of blood T cell repertoires in COVID-19. Study summary: The United States, Italy and Spain supplied acute and convalescent COVID-19 samples. T cells, B-cell-depleted T cells, or PBMCs provided the cDNA or gDNA that served as material.

V trimming: 4 bases; J trimming: 2 bases; junction bases outside the gene matches: 4. CDR1 and CDR2 (germline): SGHRS, YFSETQ. CDR3 length: 15 residues. Per the authors' pipeline: Estimation of nucleated cell counts relied on the amplification of reference gene primers. Repertoires were generated with immunoSEQ multiplex PCR, while TCRdb's copy carries only in-frame clones and drops some. V and J calls and clone size are as listed in that table; D and trimming were resolved from the DNA. The repertoire holds some 180,000 clones, with approximately 84% as singletons. This rearrangement joins TRBV5-1 to TRBJ2-3, with 10 bases fitting TRBD1. The receptor comes from a human donor in a cohort sampled during active COVID-19. The specimen sequenced was peripheral blood. The CDR3 loop reads CASSIGTGATDTQYF. The CDR3 DNA reads TGCGCCAGCAGCATAGGGACAGGGGCCACAGATACGCAGTATTTT.